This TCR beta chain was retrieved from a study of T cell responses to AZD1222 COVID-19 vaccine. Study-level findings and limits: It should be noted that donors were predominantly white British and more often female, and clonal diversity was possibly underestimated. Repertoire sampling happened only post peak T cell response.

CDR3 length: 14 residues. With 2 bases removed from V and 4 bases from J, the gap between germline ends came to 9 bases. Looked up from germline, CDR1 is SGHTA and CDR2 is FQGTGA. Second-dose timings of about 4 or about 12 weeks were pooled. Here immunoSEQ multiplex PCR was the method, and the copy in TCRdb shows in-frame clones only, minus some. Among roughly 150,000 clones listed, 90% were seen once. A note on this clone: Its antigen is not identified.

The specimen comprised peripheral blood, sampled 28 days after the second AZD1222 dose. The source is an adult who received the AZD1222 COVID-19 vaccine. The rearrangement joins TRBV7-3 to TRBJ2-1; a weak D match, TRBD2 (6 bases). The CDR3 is CASSLYGGYNEQFF. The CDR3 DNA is TGTGCCAGCAGCTTATACGGAGGGTACAATGAGCAGTTCTTC.